The rows below give T cell receptor beta chains drawn from one sample of a study of TIL therapy for anti-PD-1-resistant metastatic lung cancer. Clones were sequenced by immunoSEQ multiplex PCR, and TCRdb holds only the in-frame ones, with some missing. Of tens of thousands of clones in the sample, less than 85% are singletons; the top ten hold 5.6%. The sequencing used tumor tissue, collected at baseline. The receptors originated from a person between 30 and 80 years old with non-small cell lung cancer. Both conserved end residues are part of each CDR3. Each record gives: D gene, J gene, V gene, clone size, CDR3 length, CDR3 DNA, CDR3 protein. The D gene is left open where the match is weak. Size values are once, few and many counts, or a class for expanded clones, and some rows have none.

>.|TRBJ2-3|TRBV5-1|few|12
TGCGCCAGCAGCTCTACTACGGATACGCAGTATTTT
CASSSTTDTQYF
>.|TRBJ1-5|TRBV4-1|.|15
TGCGCCAGCATTTTCTCGGGACCCTGCAATCAGCCCCAGCATTTT
CASIFSGPCNQPQHF
>.|TRBJ1-6|TRBV6-1|.|12
TGTGCCAGCAGTGAACTGAATTCACCCCTCCACTTT
CASSELNSPLHF
>TRBD1|TRBJ2-2|TRBV2|.|14
TGTGCCAGCCAGAGACAGGGTGAAACCGGGGAGCTGTTTTTT
CASQRQGETGELFF
>TRBD1|TRBJ1-1|TRBV19|few|15
TGTGCCAGTGAAGATCCGGGACAGGGAGGGACTGAAGCTTTCTTT
CASEDPGQGGTEAFF
>.|TRBJ2-1|TRBV4-2|.|14
TGTGCCAGCAGCCAAGATACCCGAAGAAATGAGCAGTTCTTC
CASSQDTRRNEQFF
>TRBD1|TRBJ2-7|TRBV28|.|13
TGTGCCAGCAGGCTTAGGGGGCCCTACGAGCAGTACTTC
CASRLRGPYEQYF
>.|TRBJ2-1|TRBV6-5|.|11
TGTGCCAGCAGCAGACGACAGGAGCAGTTCTTC
CASSRRQEQFF
>.|TRBJ1-2|TRBV7-9|.|14
TGTGCCAGCAGCTCCGCTTGGGGAAAGGATGGCTACACCTTC
CASSSAWGKDGYTF
>TRBD2|TRBJ2-2|TRBV2|.|16
TGTGCCAGCCGCCGACTAAGCGGGGGGCCTTCCGGGGAGCTGTTTTTT
CASRRLSGGPSGELFF
>TRBD2|TRBJ2-7|TRBV5-1|once|13
TGCGCCAGCAGCTTGAGCGGGAGCCACGAGCAGTACTTC
CASSLSGSHEQYF
>TRBD1|TRBJ1-5|TRBV27|.|15
TGTGCCAGCAAACCGGGACAGTTTGGGCATCAGCCCCAGCATTTT
CASKPGQFGHQPQHF
>.|TRBJ1-5|TRBV5-1|few|14
TGCGCCAGCAGCTTGGACGCAGGCTATCAGCCCCAGCATTTT
CASSLDAGYQPQHF
>.|TRBJ2-7|TRBV19|medium-sized|13
TGTGCCAGTAGCATAGATTCCCACTACGAGCAGTACTTC
CASSIDSHYEQYF
>.|TRBJ2-7|TRBV19|few|12
TGTGCCAGTAGTATAGACAAGGGCGAGCAGTACTTC
CASSIDKGEQYF
>.|TRBJ1-2|TRBV23-1|.|15
TGCGCCAGCAGTCAAGCGGGGGTGCAGAACTATGGCTACACCTTC
CASSQAGVQNYGYTF
>.|TRBJ2-1|TRBV19|.|11
TGTGCCAGTAGGGCAGGAGGGGGGCAGTTCTTC
CASRAGGGQFF